The 24 T cell receptor beta chains reported below all come from one sample, sequenced in a study of CD8 T cells in Susac syndrome. RNA, at roughly 0.45 to 1 ug, was reverse transcribed with random hexamers. TCRdb fed the immunoSEQ multiplex PCR reads into MiXCR, producing one record per CDR3 protein. The sample lists 210,000 or so distinct CDR3 sequences, approximately 94% occurring once. The source material was CD4+ T cells from PBMCs. All receptors come from a human donor with Susac syndrome.

The gene calls are TRBV4-3 and TRBJ1-5; D not resolved. The length of the CDR3 is 14 residues. Germline values: CDR1 LGHNA, CDR2 YSLEER. Trimming left V 0 bases short and J 11 bases short, with 14 bases between. CDR3 sequence: CASSQDVAGWTQHF. Written as DNA, the CDR3 is TGCGCCAGCAGCCAAGATGTCGCGGGATGGACCCAGCATTTT.

The chain links TRBV20-1 to TRBJ1-2; D is uncertain. The CDR3 extends over 13 amino acids. The germline V gene has CDR1 DFQATT and CDR2 SNEGSKA (reference sequence). Trimming cost V 1 base and J 7 bases, with 13 bases left between them. CDR3 nucleotide sequence: TGCAGTGCTAGAGGATCTTATCTCGCTGGCTACACCTTC. Translating it yields CSARGSYLAGYTF.

The chain joins TRBV5-1 to TRBJ1-6; 9 bases are shared with TRBD1. CDR1 is SGHRS and CDR2 is YFSETQ in the germline V gene. The CDR3 loop spans 15 amino acids. With V trimmed by 4 bases and J by 10 bases, 9 bases remained unmatched. Written as DNA, the CDR3 is TGCGCCAGCAGCCTTTCGGGACAGGGTGGGTCACCCCTCCACTTT. Translation: CASSLSGQGGSPLHF.

The V call is TRBV3-1, the J call TRBJ1-1; tentatively, D is TRBD1 (6 bases). Germline loops: CDR1 LGHDT, CDR2 YNNKEL (reference sequence). The V gene lost 3 bases and the J gene lost 4 bases, with 12 bases spanning the gap. The CDR3 length is 14 residues. CDR3 in amino acids: CASSQAWGATEAFF. Here the CDR3 DNA reads TGTGCCAGCAGCCAGGCGTGGGGGGCCACTGAAGCTTTCTTT.

The chain combines TRBV28 with TRBJ1-2; 8 bases match TRBD1. This CDR3 is 14 amino acids long. Germline values: CDR1 MDHEN, CDR2 SYDVKM. J gave up 4 bases and V 5 bases, and 6 bases lay outside the gene matches. CDR3 sequence reads: CASSEDRDIYGYTF. The CDR3 DNA reads TGTGCCAGCAGTGAGGACAGGGACATCTATGGCTACACCTTC.

The chain employs TRBV29-1 and TRBJ1-2; D is undetermined. The CDR3 spans 12 residues. Germline values: CDR1 SQVTM, CDR2 ANQGSEA. Trimming left V 3 bases short and J 4 bases short, with 9 bases between. For the CDR3, the DNA is TGCAGCGTTGATAGGGCGGGCTATGGCTACACCTTC. Translating it yields CSVDRAGYGYTF.

The chain combines TRBV19 with TRBJ1-1; no reliable D call. Germline V gene lookup returns CDR1 LNHDA and CDR2 SQIVND (reference sequence). Deletions cut 5 bases from V and 10 bases from J, with 14 bases between. The CDR3 spans 12 residues. In DNA, the CDR3 is TGTGCCAGTAGTTTCACCACAGAGACAGCTTTCTTT. It specifies CASSFTTETAFF. The full variable domain, completed using reference TRBV19 and TRBJ1-1, is DGGITQSPKYLFRKEGQNVTLSCEQNLNHDAMYWYRQDPGQGLRLIYYSQIVNDFQKGDIAEGYSVSREKKESFPLTVTSAQKNPTAFYLCASSFTTETAFFGQGTRLTVV.

The rearrangement uses TRBV12-3 or TRBV12-4 and TRBJ2-5; 10 bases are shared with TRBD2. There are 15 residues in the CDR3. V trimming: 5 bases; J trimming: 5 bases; junction bases outside the gene matches: 8. CDR3 sequence (DNA): TGTGCCAGCAGTCCTAGACTAGCGGGCTATGAGACCCAGTACTTC. The encoded protein is CASSPRLAGYETQYF.

This chain uses TRBV9 with TRBJ2-1; 8 nucleotides align to TRBD1. V was pared by 4 bases and J by 10 bases, with 7 bases of the junction left unmatched. The length of the CDR3 is 13 residues. The V gene's germline CDR1 is SGDLS and CDR2 YYNGEE. The CDR3 coding sequence is TGTGCCAGCAGCCTGCGACAGGGGCGGGAGCAGTTCTTC. This gives the protein CASSLRQGREQFF.

The V and J genes are TRBV12-3 or TRBV12-4 and TRBJ1-2; D is unclear. Trimming took 3 bases from V and 5 from J, leaving 10 bases between them. CDR3 size: 13 residues. CDR3 residues: CASSLEGGYGYTF. In DNA, the CDR3 is TGTGCCAGCAGTTTGGAAGGTGGATATGGCTACACCTTC.

The chain joins TRBV4-3 to TRBJ1-5; tentatively, D is TRBD1 (5 bases). Trimming pared 4 bases from V and 0 bases from J, leaving 13 bases between. This CDR3 is 16 amino acids long. Germline V gene lookup returns CDR1 LGHNA and CDR2 YSLEER. CDR3 amino acids: CASSPGTAYSNQPQHF. In DNA form, the CDR3 reads TGCGCCAGCAGCCCCGGGACCGCCTATAGCAATCAGCCCCAGCATTTT.

This chain joins TRBV12-3 or TRBV12-4 and TRBJ2-1, with 8 positions matching TRBD2. CDR3 length: 15 residues. With 1 base clipped from V and 5 bases from J, the junction kept 4 bases outside the gene matches. The CDR3 DNA follows: TGTGCCAGCAGTTTAGGAAACGGGGGGGACAATGAGCAGTTCTTC. Protein: CASSLGNGGDNEQFF.

This chain links TRBV5-1 with TRBJ1-5; D is unresolved. CDR3 size: 15 residues. The ends were cut back, 1 base at V and 0 bases at J, with 8 bases in the middle. Germline loops: CDR1 SGHRS, CDR2 YFSETQ. The CDR3 DNA follows: TGCGCCAGCAGCTTGAGTGGGTTTAGCAATCAGCCCCAGCATTTT. Its translation: CASSLSGFSNQPQHF.

The chain employs TRBV5-1 and TRBJ2-2, with D perhaps TRBD1 or TRBD2 (5 bases each). The CDR3 has 14 residues. Trimming took off 6 bases at V and 1 base at J, with 10 bases between the two ends. Germline lookup yields CDR1 SGHRS and CDR2 YFSETQ. The CDR3 region has the DNA TGCGCCAGCAAAGGGACCGAGAACACCGGGGAGCTGTTTTTT. The encoded protein is CASKGTENTGELFF.

V is TRBV15 and J is TRBJ2-7, with 9 nucleotides matching TRBD1. This CDR3 is 14 amino acids long. Per germline, CDR1 LNHNV and CDR2 YYDKDF (reference sequence). Trimming cost V 0 bases and J 6 bases; bases outside gene matches: 3. CDR3 sequence: CATSREGTGFEQYF. CDR3 bases: TGTGCCACCAGCAGAGAGGGGACAGGGTTCGAGCAGTACTTC.

The J gene is TRBJ1-5, the V gene TRBV6-5; the D is unclear. The length of the CDR3 is 16 residues. Trimming removed 6 bases from V and 2 bases from J, with 17 bases in between. Germline V CDR1 and CDR2: MNHEY, SVGAGI. CDR3 DNA sequence: TGTGCCAGCAGCTACAAGCCGGGATCGGGCAATCAGCCCCAGCATTTT. Residues: CASSYKPGSGNQPQHF.

This chain links TRBV28 with TRBJ1-4; D is unclear. Germline-derived CDR1 and CDR2 are MDHEN and SYDVKM. The CDR3 is made up of 13 amino acids. V was shortened by 7 bases and J by 2 bases, with 8 bases between the two germline ends. CDR3 amino acids: CASNKMTNEKLFF. CDR3 nucleotide sequence: TGTGCCAGCAATAAGATGACTAATGAAAAACTGTTTTTT. Based on the CDR3 plus reference TRBV28 and TRBJ1-4, the full variable domain is DVKVTQSSRYLVKRTGEKVFLECVQDMDHENMFWYRQDPGLGLRLIYFSYDVKMKEKGDIPEGYSVSREKKERFSLILESASTNQTSMYLCASNKMTNEKLFFGSGTQLSVL.

This chain uses TRBV12-5 with TRBJ1-5; D ambiguous. CDR1 is LGHNT and CDR2 is FRNRAP in the germline V gene. Trimming stripped 1 base from V and 7 bases from J, with 8 bases between. There are 13 residues in the CDR3. The CDR3 sequence is CASGLGVSQPQHF. CDR3 in DNA: TGTGCTAGTGGTTTGGGGGTTTCCCAGCCCCAGCATTTT. The variable domain in full, with the rest retrieved from reference TRBV12-5 and TRBJ1-5, is DARVTQTPRHKVTEMGQEVTMRCQPILGHNTVFWYRQTMMQGLELLAYFRNRAPLDDSGMPKDRFSAEMPDATLATLKIQPSEPRDSAVYFCASGLGVSQPQHFGDGTRLSIL.

This chain links TRBV9 with TRBJ1-2; D may be TRBD1 (6 bases). Germline values: CDR1 SGDLS, CDR2 YYNGEE. This CDR3 is 14 amino acids long. The V and J ends lost 0 bases and 6 bases respectively, with 12 bases between them. Here the CDR3 DNA reads TGTGCCAGCAGCGTAGATCCAGGGGAAAATGGCTACACCTTC. Protein: CASSVDPGENGYTF.

V and J are TRBV6-2 or TRBV6-3 and TRBJ1-6; D unclear. The germline V and J ends were trimmed by 7 bases and 7 bases, with 11 bases remaining between them. The germline gives CDR1 MNHEY, CDR2 SVGEGT. This CDR3 region has 13 residues. In nucleotides, the CDR3 is TGTGCCAGCACTATCATAGGGAATTCACCCCTCCACTTT. Amino acids: CASTIIGNSPLHF.

A note on this clonotype: A junction boundary mismatches the germline segment, possibly from a read error. The chain recombines TRBV15 with TRBJ1-1; possible D gene TRBD1, 5 bases. The CDR3 is 15 residues long. Germline values: CDR1 LNHNV, CDR2 YYDKDF (reference sequence). The CDR3 here is CVTSRPQGRHTEAFF. In nucleotides, the CDR3 is TGTGTCACCAGCAGACCGCAGGGTCGACACACTGAAGCTTTCTTT.

This clonotype was detected only once. The chain combines TRBV6-2 or TRBV6-3 with TRBJ2-3; TRBD1 matches 10 bases. The V and J ends lost 4 bases and 6 bases, in that order; junction bases with no gene match: 10. The germline V gene encodes CDR1 MNHEY and CDR2 SVGEGT. This CDR3 contains 16 residues. The CDR3 DNA reads TGTGCCAGCAGTTCCTCTGACGGGACAGGGGTGGATACGCAGTATTTT. It specifies CASSSSDGTGVDTQYF.

The chain uses TRBV11-3 and TRBJ1-1; D unresolved. Germline CDR1 reads SGHNT; CDR2 reads YENEEA. This CDR3 has 15 residues. Trimming took 1 base from V and 2 from J, leaving 11 bases between them. The DNA of the CDR3 is TGTGCCAGCAGCTTAGCCGAAGGAAGAAACACTGAAGCTTTCTTT. It encodes CASSLAEGRNTEAFF.

V is TRBV18 and J is TRBJ1-5; no reliable D call. Trimming stripped 3 bases from V and 0 bases from J, with 15 bases between. CDR1 and CDR2 from the germline V gene are KGHSH and LQKENI. The CDR3 loop spans 17 amino acids. The CDR3 reads CASSPRPQRDSNQPQHF. The CDR3 DNA reads as TGTGCCAGCTCACCCCGGCCTCAGAGGGATAGCAATCAGCCCCAGCATTTT.